This paragraph reports one T cell receptor (beta chain). The data belong to a study of cytomegalovirus exposure and HLA in healthy donors. Study information: Later, an analysis reported that the 110 or so validation repertoires had used the same platform as the roughly 720 first-cohort repertoires.

Sequenced by immunoSEQ multiplex PCR; TCRdb stores in-frame clones only, minus some. The sample carries about 200,000 clones, around four fifths recorded once. Sequencing was carried out using PBMCs. The TCR sequence derives from a woman aged 18-35 years in good health and CMV-seronegative.

The CDR3 loop is CASRSGQVVTEAFF. CDR3 in DNA: TGTGCCAGTAGAAGTGGACAGGTAGTAACTGAAGCTTTCTTT. V usage is TRBV19 and J usage is TRBJ1-1, with 7 bases that match TRBD1. The CDR3 extends over 14 amino acids. The V gene end was trimmed by 6 bases and the J gene end by 5 bases; junction bases not matched to a gene: 9. CDR1 and CDR2 from the germline V gene are LNHDA and SQIVND (reference sequence).